This T cell receptor (beta chain) comes out of a study of control samples from healthy donors and cancer patients. Using immunoSEQ multiplex PCR, the repertoire was profiled, and TCRdb retains in-frame clones only, with some absent. Among tens of thousands of clones listed, around nine tenths were seen once. The length of the CDR3 is 13 residues. Germline lookup yields CDR1 KGHDR and CDR2 SFDVKD. With 8 bases removed from V and 5 bases from J, the gap between germline ends came to 14 bases. Input material: PBMCs. This clonotype was obtained from a man aged 55 to 70 with colorectal cancer. The rearrangement links TRBV24-1 to TRBJ2-5; D remains unclear. The CDR3 loop reads CATKNTQDETQYF. The CDR3 DNA reads as TGTGCCACCAAGAATACCCAGGATGAGACCCAGTACTTC.